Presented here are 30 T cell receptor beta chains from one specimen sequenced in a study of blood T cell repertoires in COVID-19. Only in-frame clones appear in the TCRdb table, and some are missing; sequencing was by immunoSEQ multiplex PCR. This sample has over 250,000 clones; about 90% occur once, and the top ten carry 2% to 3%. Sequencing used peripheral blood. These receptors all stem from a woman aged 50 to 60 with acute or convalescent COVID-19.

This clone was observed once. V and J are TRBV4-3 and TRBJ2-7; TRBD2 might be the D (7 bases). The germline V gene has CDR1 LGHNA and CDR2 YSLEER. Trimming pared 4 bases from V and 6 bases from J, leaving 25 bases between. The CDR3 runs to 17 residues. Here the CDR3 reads CASSPSGASGGRREQYF. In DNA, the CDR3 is TGCGCCAGCAGCCCATCGGGGGCTAGCGGAGGAAGGCGCGAGCAGTACTTC.

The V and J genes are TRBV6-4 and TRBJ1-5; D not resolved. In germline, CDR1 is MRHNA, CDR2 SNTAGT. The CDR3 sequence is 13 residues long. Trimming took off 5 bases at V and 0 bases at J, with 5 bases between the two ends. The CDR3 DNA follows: TGTGCCAGCAGTCCCTATAGCAATCAGCCCCAGCATTTT. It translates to CASSPYSNQPQHF.

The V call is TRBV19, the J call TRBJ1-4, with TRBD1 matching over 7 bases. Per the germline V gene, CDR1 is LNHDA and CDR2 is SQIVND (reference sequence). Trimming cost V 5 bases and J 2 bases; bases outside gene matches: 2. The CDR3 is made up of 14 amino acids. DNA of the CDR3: TGTGCCAGTAGTGAGGACAGGACTAATGAAAAACTGTTTTTT. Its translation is CASSEDRTNEKLFF.

The CDR3 DNA follows: TGTGCCAGCAGCTCGAATCCGGGCCACCGGGGGGAGACCCAGTACTTC. Translating it yields CASSSNPGHRGETQYF. The chain carries TRBV7-9 and TRBJ2-5; TRBD2 might be the D (6 bases). The CDR3 runs to 16 residues. V dropped 4 bases and J dropped 5 bases, with 20 bases sitting between them. Germline V gene lookup returns CDR1 SEHNR and CDR2 FQNEAQ (reference sequence).

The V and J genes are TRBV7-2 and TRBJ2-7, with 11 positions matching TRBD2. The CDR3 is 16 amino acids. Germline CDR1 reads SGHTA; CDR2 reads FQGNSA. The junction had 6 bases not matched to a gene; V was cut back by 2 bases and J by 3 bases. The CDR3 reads CASSLTFGTSGYEQYF. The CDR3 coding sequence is TGTGCCAGCAGCTTAACGTTCGGGACTAGCGGCTACGAGCAGTACTTC.

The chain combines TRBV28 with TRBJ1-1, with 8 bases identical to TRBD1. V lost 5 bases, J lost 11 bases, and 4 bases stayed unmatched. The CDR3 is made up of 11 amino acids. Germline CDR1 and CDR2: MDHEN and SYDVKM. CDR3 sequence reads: CASSPTGEAFF. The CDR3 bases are TGTGCCAGCAGTCCGACAGGGGAGGCTTTCTTT.

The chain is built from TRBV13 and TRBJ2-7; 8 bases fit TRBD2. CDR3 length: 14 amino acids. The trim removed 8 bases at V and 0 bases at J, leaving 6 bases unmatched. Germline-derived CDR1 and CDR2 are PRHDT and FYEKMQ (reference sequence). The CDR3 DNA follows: TGTGCCAGCTACCGTCGGGAGGGCTCCTACGAGCAGTACTTC. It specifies CASYRREGSYEQYF.

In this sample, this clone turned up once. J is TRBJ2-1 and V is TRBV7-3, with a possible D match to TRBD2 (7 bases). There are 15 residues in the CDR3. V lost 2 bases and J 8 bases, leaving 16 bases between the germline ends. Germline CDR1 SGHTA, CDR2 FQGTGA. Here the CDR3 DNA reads TGTGCCAGCAGCTTAGGGGCCTCGGGGGGCTATGAGCAGTTCTTC. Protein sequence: CASSLGASGGYEQFF.

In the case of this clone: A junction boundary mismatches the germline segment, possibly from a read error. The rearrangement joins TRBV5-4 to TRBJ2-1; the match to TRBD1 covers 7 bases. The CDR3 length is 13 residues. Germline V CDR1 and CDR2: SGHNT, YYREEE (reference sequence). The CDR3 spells CASSSPGQSGTVF. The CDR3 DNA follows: TGTGCCAGCAGCTCGCCGGGACAGTCGGGGACGGTCTTC.

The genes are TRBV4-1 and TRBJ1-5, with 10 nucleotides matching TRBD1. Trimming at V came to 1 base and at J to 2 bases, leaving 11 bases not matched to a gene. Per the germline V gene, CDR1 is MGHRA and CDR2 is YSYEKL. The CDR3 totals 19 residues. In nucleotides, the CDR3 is TGCGCCAGCAGCCAAGTTGCGGGACAGGGGTTTCTTGGCAATCAGCCCCAGCATTTT. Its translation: CASSQVAGQGFLGNQPQHF.

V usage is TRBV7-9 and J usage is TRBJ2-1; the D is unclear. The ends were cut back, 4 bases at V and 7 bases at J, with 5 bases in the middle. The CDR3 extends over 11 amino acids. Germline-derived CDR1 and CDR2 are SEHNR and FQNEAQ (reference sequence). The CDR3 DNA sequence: TGTGCCAGCAGCTACGGGAATGAGCAGTTCTTC. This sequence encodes CASSYGNEQFF.

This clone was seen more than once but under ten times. In nucleotides, the CDR3 is TGCGCCAGCAGCGCTCAGTGGACTGAAGCTTTCTTT. It encodes CASSAQWTEAFF. The chain couples TRBV10-1 to TRBJ1-1; D not resolved. The CDR3 is 12 amino acids. In germline, CDR1 is WNHNN, CDR2 SYGVQD (reference sequence). The V gene lost 6 bases and the J gene lost 5 bases, with 10 bases spanning the gap.

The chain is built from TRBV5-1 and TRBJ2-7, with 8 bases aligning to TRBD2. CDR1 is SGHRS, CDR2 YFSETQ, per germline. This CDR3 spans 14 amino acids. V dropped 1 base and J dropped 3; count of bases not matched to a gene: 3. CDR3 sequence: CASSLQRGYYEQYF. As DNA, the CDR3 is TGCGCCAGCAGCTTGCAGCGGGGGTACTACGAGCAGTACTTC.

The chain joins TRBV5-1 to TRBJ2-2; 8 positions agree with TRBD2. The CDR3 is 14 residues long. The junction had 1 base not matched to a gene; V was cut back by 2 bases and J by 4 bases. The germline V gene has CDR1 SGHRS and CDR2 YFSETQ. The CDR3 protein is CASSLAGATGELFF. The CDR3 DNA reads TGCGCCAGCAGCTTAGCGGGGGCCACCGGGGAGCTGTTTTTT.

The CDR3 loop reads CASKSGFGDRVHGYTF. The CDR3 DNA sequence: TGCGCCAGCAAAAGCGGCTTTGGTGACAGGGTCCATGGCTACACCTTC. This sequence joins TRBV5-1 and TRBJ1-2; 7 positions match TRBD1. This CDR3 comprises 16 residues. Germline CDR1 is SGHRS and CDR2 is YFSETQ. The V segment lost 6 bases and the J segment 6 bases; nucleotides outside the gene matches: 17.

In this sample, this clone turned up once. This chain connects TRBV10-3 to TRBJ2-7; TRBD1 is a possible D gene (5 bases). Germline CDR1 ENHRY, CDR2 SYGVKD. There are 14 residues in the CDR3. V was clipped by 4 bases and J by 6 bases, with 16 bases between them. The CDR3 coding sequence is TGTGCCATCAGTGCGCCTCAAAGGGGTAGCGAGCAGTACTTC. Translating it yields CAISAPQRGSEQYF.

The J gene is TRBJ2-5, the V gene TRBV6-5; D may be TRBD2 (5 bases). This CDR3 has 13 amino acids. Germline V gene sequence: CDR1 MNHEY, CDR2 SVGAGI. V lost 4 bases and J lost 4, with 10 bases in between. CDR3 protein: CASSSGFLETQYF. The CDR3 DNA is TGTGCCAGCAGTTCGGGGTTTCTAGAGACCCAGTACTTC.

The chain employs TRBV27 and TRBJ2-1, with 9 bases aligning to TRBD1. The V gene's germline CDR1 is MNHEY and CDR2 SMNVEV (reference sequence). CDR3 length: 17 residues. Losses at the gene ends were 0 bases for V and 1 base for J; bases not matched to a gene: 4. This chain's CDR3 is CASSLSVQGASYNEQFF. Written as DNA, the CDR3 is TGTGCCAGCAGTTTATCGGTACAGGGGGCTTCCTACAATGAGCAGTTCTTC.

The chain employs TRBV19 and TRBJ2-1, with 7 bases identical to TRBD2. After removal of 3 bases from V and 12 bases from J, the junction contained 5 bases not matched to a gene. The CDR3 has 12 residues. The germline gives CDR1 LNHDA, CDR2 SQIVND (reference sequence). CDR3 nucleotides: TGTGCCAGTAGTATTCCGGGACTATGGCAGTTCTTC. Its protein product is CASSIPGLWQFF.

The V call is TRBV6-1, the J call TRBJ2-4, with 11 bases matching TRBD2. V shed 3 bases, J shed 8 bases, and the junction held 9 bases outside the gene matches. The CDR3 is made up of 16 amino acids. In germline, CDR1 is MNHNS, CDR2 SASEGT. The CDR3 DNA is TGTGCCAGCAGTGATAGCGGGAGGGCCGCGGGATACATTCAGTACTTC. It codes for CASSDSGRAAGYIQYF.

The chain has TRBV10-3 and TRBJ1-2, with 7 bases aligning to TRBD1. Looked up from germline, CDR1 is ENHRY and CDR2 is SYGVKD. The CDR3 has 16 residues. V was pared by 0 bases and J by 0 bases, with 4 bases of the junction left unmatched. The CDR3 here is CAISESWDSSNYGYTF. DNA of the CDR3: TGTGCCATCAGTGAGTCTTGGGACAGCTCTAACTATGGCTACACCTTC.

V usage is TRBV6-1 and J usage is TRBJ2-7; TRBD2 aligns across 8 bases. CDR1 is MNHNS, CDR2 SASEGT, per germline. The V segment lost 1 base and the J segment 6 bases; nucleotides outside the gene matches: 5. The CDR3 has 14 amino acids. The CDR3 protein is CASSEGSGRSEQYF. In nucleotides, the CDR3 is TGTGCCAGCAGTGAAGGGAGCGGGAGATCCGAGCAGTACTTC.

The CDR3 DNA sequence: TGTGCCAGCAGCTCCCTGAGGCGGGCCCACACCGGGGAGCTGTTTTTT. It yields the protein CASSSLRRAHTGELFF. The V call is TRBV9, the J call TRBJ2-2, with D possibly matching TRBD2 (5 bases). The CDR3 is 16 amino acids. The germline V gene has CDR1 SGDLS and CDR2 YYNGEE. The ends were cut back, 4 bases at V and 3 bases at J, with 16 bases in the middle.

The CDR3, as DNA: TGTGCCACCAGTGATTTGGCAGGGGGTGAAGCTTTCTTT. Amino acids: CATSDLAGGEAFF. The chain is built from TRBV24-1 and TRBJ1-1; 7 bases agree with TRBD1. Germline-derived CDR1 and CDR2 are KGHDR and SFDVKD. The length of the CDR3 is 13 residues. V shed 0 bases and J 7 bases; nucleotides not matched to a gene: 1.

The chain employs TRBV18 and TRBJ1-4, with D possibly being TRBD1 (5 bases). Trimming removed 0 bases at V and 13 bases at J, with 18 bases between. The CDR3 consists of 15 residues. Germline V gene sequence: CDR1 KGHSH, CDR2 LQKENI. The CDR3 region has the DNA TGTGCCAGCTCACCACCTCCGCCCAGGGCCGGGGGACTGTTTTTT. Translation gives CASSPPPPRAGGLFF.

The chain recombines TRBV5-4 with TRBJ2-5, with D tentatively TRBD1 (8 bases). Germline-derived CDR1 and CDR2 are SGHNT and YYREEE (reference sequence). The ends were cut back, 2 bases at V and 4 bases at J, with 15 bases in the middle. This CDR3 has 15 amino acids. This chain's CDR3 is CASSLPTGGGETQYF. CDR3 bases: TGTGCCAGCAGCTTACCCACAGGGGGGGGAGAGACCCAGTACTTC.

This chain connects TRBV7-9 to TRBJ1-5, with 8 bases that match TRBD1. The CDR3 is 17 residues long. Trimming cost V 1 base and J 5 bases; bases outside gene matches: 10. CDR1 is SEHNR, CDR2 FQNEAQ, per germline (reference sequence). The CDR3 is CASSLGRAVDRDQPQHF. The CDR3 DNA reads TGTGCCAGCAGCTTAGGGCGGGCCGTGGACAGGGATCAGCCCCAGCATTTT.

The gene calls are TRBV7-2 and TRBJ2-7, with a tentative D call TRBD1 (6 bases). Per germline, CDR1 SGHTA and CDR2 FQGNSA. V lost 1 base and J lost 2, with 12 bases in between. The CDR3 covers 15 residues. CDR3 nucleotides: TGTGCCAGCAGCTTAGGGCCAGGGGCCACCTACGAGCAGTACTTC. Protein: CASSLGPGATYEQYF.

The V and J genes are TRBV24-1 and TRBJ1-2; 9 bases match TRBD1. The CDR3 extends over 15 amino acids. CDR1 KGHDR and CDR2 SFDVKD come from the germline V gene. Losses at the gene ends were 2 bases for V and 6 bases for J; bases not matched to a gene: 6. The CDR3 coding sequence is TGTGCCACCAGTGATTCCACAGGGGGCTGGGATGGCTACACCTTC. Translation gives CATSDSTGGWDGYTF.

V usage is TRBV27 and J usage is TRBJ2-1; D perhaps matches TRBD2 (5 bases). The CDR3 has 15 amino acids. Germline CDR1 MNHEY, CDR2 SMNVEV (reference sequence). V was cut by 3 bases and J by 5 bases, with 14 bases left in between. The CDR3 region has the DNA TGTGCCAGCAGTTTTGAGGGAAACGCCCACAATGAGCAGTTCTTC. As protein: CASSFEGNAHNEQFF.